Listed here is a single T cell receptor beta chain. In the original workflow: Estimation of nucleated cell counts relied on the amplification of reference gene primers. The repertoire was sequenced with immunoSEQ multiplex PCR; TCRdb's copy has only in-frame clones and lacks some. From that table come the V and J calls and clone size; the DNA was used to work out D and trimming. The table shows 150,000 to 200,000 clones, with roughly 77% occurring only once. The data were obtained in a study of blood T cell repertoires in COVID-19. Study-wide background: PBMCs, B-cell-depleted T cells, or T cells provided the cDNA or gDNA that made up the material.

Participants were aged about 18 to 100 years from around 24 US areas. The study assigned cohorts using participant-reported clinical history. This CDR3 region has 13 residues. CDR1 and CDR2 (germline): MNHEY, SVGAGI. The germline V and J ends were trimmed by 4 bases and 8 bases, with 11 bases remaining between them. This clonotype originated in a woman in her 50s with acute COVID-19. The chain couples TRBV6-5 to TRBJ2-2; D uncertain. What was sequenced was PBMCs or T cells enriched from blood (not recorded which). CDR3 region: CASSSYPLGELFF. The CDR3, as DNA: TGTGCCAGCAGTTCTTATCCGTTGGGGGAGCTGTTTTTT.